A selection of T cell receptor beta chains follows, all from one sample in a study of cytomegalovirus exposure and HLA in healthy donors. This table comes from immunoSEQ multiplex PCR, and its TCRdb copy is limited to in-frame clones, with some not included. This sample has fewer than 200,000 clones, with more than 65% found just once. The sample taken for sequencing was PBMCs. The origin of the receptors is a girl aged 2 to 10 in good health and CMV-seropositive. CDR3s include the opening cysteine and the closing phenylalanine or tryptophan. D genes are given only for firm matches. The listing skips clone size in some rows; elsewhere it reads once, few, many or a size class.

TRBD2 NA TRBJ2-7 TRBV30 TGTGCCTGGAGTAAATCCTTCCAGCGGGAGAGCTCCTACGAGCAGTACTTC CAWSKSFQRESSYEQYF
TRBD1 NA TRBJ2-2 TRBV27 TGTGCCAGCAGTCGCGACCCGGACAGGGGTGAAGAACCCGGGGAGCTGTTTTTT CASSRDPDRGEEPGELFF
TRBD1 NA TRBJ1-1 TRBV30 TGTGCCTGGAAAACAGGGGAAAACACTGAAGCTTTCTTT CAWKTGENTEAFF
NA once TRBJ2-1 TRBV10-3 TGTGCCATCAGTGAGTTTAAGGGCGGGCTAGTCGAGAATGAGCAGTTCTTC CAISEFKGGLVENEQFF
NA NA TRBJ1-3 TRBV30 TGTGCCTGGGAGGTCCACTCTGGAAACACCATATATTTT CAWEVHSGNTIYF
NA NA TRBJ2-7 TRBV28 TGTGCCAGCAGTTTAGGGGGAGGTAGCTCCTACGAGCAGTACTTC CASSLGGGSSYEQYF
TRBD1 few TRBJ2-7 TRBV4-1 TGCGCCAGCAGACGGGCCCCGGGACAGGGGACCTACGAGCAGTACTTC CASRRAPGQGTYEQYF
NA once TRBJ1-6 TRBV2 TGTGCCAGCAGTGGCCCAGGGTCGGATTCACCCCTCCACTTT CASSGPGSDSPLHF
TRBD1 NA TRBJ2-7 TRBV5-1 TGCGCCAGCAGCTTGGGGACAGGGTACTACGAGCAGTACTTC CASSLGTGYYEQYF
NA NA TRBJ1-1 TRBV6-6 TGTGCCAGCAGCTACCAAAGGGGCGGCACTGAAGCTTTCTTT CASSYQRGGTEAFF
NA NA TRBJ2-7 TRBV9 TGTGCCAGCAGCGTATTAGGGGCGGACTACGAGCAGTACTTC CASSVLGADYEQYF
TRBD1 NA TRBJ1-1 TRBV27 TGTGCCAGCAGTTTATCGTTAGCAGGGGGCGGATTCACTGAAGCTTTCTTT CASSLSLAGGGFTEAFF
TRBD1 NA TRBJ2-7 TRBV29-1 TGCAGCGCCACCGGGACAGGGTACTTC CSATGTGYF
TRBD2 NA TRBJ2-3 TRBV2 TGTGCCAGCATAGGGACTAGCGAGGCAGATACGCAGTATTTT CASIGTSEADTQYF
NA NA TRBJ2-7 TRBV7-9 TGTGCCAGCAGCTTAGGGACCGCGAGCGGCGAGCAGTACTTC CASSLGTASGEQYF
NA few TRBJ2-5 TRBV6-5 TGTGCCAGCAGTTACCTGACGGGGGGCGGGAAGACCCAGTACTTC CASSYLTGGGKTQYF
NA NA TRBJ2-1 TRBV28 TGCGCCTCCCGACTTGGCTCCTACAATGAGCAGTTCTTC CASRLGSYNEQFF
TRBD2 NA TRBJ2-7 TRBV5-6 TGTGCCAGCAGCTTGGGGGGGGGCGAGCAGTACTTC CASSLGGGEQYF
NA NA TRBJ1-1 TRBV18 TGTGCCAGCTCACGGACGACAGAAAACACTGAAGCTTTCTTT CASSRTTENTEAFF
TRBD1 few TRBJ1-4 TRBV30 TGTGCCTGGAGGGCGGGGACAGTTAATGAAAAACTGTTTTTT CAWRAGTVNEKLFF
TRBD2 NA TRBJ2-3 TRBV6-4 TGTGCCAGCAGTGACGATCGGGGGGAGAGGTATTTT CASSDDRGERYF
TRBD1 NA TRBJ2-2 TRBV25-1 TGTGCCAGCAGTTCAGTGGGACAGGGCGTCACCGGGGAGCTGTTTTTT CASSSVGQGVTGELFF
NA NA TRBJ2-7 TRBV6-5 TGTGCCAGCACCCTTCGACAGATAACCTACGAGCAGTACTTC CASTLRQITYEQYF
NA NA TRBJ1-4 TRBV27 TGTGCCAGCGGGTGGACAGTTGGAAAACTGTTTTTT CASGWTVGKLFF
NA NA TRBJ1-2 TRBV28 TGTGCCAGCAGCCCCACCGGGACAATCTATGGCTACACCTTC CASSPTGTIYGYTF
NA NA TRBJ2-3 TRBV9 TGTGCCAGCAGCGTAGTGGCGGGGGCGACCACAGATACGCAGTATTTT CASSVVAGATTDTQYF
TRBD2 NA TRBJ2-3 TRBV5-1 TGCGCCAGCGCTTCAATAGCGGGGGGGCCGCGGGTTAAAGGGTCGCAGTATTTT CASASIAGGPRVKGSQYF
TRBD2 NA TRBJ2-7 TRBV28 TGTGCCAGCAGTTTTATGTCAAGCGGGAGTCCCTACGAGCAGTACTTC CASSFMSSGSPYEQYF
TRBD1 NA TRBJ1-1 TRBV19 TGTGCCAGTAGGGGACAGGGGTACACTGAAGCTTTCTTT CASRGQGYTEAFF
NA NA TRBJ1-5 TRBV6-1 TGTGCCAGCAGTGGCGAGGGTCCGAGGGGCAATCAGCCCCAGCATTTT CASSGEGPRGNQPQHF
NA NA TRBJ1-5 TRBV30 TGTGCCTGGAGTCGTTCCGAGAATCAGCCCCAGCATTTT CAWSRSENQPQHF
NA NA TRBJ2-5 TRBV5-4 TGTGCCAGCAGCTTCGGCGGGAATGCTAGAGAGACCCAGTACTTC CASSFGGNARETQYF
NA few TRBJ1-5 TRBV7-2 TGTGCCAGCAGCTCCTCTGGACAGACTCATCAGCCCCAGCATTTT CASSSSGQTHQPQHF
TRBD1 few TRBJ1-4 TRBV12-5 TGTGCTAGTGGCGGACAGGGGGAAAATGAAAAACTGTTTTTT CASGGQGENEKLFF
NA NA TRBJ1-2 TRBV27 TGTGCCAGCAGCCGGACAGTGACAAACTATGGCTACACCTTC CASSRTVTNYGYTF
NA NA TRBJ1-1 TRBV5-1 TGCGCCAGCAGCTTGCTTGGGGGGGGGCCCCTGAACACTGAAGCTTTCTTT CASSLLGGGPLNTEAFF
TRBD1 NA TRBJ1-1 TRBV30 TGTGCCTGGGCCAGCGGACAGGGGTTCACTGAAGCTTTCTTT CAWASGQGFTEAFF
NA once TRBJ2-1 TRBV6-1 TGTGCCAGCAGTGAAGCGGGGGGACCCGCCATCAATGAGCAGTTCTTC CASSEAGGPAINEQFF
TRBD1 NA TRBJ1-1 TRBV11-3 TGTGCCAGCAGCGCATACCTTACAGGGGTAGGCACTGAAGCTTTCTTT CASSAYLTGVGTEAFF
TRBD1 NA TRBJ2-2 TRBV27 TGTGCCAGCAGTTTTCATTTGGACAGGGGAAACACCGGGGAGCTGTTTTTT CASSFHLDRGNTGELFF
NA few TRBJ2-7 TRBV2 TGTGCCAGCATCGTGGGAGGCTCCTACGAGCAGTACTTC CASIVGGSYEQYF
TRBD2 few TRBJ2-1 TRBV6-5 TGTGCCAGCAGTTACCAAGCGGGAGGATACAATGAGCAGTTCTTC CASSYQAGGYNEQFF
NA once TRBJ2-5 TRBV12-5 TGTGCTAGTGGTTTGGGGACATCCTTCCAAGAGACCCAGTACTTC CASGLGTSFQETQYF
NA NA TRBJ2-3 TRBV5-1 TGCGCCAGCAGCTTGGGGGACATGATGTCAGATACGCAGTATTTT CASSLGDMMSDTQYF
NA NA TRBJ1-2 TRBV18 TGTGCCAGCTCAGAACTCCAGGGACATTATGGCTACACCTTC CASSELQGHYGYTF
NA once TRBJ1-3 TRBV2 TGTGCCAGCGCCCTTGGCAGGGTGACGGGAAACACCATATATTTT CASALGRVTGNTIYF
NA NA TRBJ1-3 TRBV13 TGTGCCAGCAGTTCCGAGGGGGAACTTTCTGGAAACACCATATATTTT CASSSEGELSGNTIYF